One and the same sample provided the 6 T cell receptor beta chains below, sequenced in a study of identical twins. MiXCR was run by TCRdb on the 5' RACE reads, yielding one entry per CDR3 protein. Of about 900,000 distinct CDR3 sequences listed, more than 9% are singletons. This same sample was also part of a study on yellow fever vaccine responses in identical twins.

The material sequenced was PBMCs. Receptor source: a young woman in good health.

The chain links TRBV9 to TRBJ2-1, with D possibly being TRBD2 (6 bases). Germline V gene sequence: CDR1 SGDLS, CDR2 YYNGEE. The CDR3 totals 12 residues. Trimming left V 0 bases short and J 10 bases short, with 8 bases between. For the CDR3, the DNA is TGTGCCAGCAGCGTAGAAGGGAGGGAGCAGTTCTTC. It is translated as CASSVEGREQFF.

CDR3 sequence reads: CASSLAGQGSQPQHF. CDR3 in DNA: TGTGCCAGCAGTCTAGCGGGACAGGGGAGTCAGCCCCAGCATTTT. This chain connects TRBV6-1 to TRBJ1-5; 10 bases match TRBD1. Trimming removed 5 bases from V and 6 bases from J; junction bases left unmatched: 7. The germline V gene encodes CDR1 MNHNS and CDR2 SASEGT. This CDR3 is built from 15 residues.

This clonotype was counted at least ten times. As DNA, the CDR3 is TGTGCCAGCAGTTCACGGGTTAGCTCCTACGAGCAGTACTTC. Translated, it gives CASSSRVSSYEQYF. V is TRBV12-3 or TRBV12-4 and J is TRBJ2-7; D is uncertain. This CDR3 has 14 residues. Between the trimmed V and J ends, which lost 4 bases and 0 bases, there was a span of 10 bases.

The rearrangement links TRBV6-1 to TRBJ2-1; no firm D call. Looked up from germline, CDR1 is MNHNS and CDR2 is SASEGT. This CDR3 contains 15 residues. Trimming took off 1 base at V and 1 base at J, with 8 bases between the two ends. For the CDR3, the DNA is TGTGCCAGCAGTGAAGATCGGTTTTCCTACAATGAGCAGTTCTTC. It specifies CASSEDRFSYNEQFF.

This chain joins TRBV5-1 and TRBJ2-1; no clear D gene. Germline-derived CDR1 and CDR2 are SGHRS and YFSETQ. The CDR3 is made up of 12 amino acids. V lost 3 bases and J 9 bases, leaving 10 bases between the germline ends. The CDR3 spells CASSSPPSEQFF. In DNA, the CDR3 is TGCGCCAGCAGCTCCCCACCTAGTGAGCAGTTCTTC.

There are a few counts of this clonotype. The chain combines TRBV3-1 with TRBJ2-4, with 7 nucleotides matching TRBD1. Germline V gene sequence: CDR1 LGHDT, CDR2 YNNKEL (reference sequence). The CDR3 covers 20 residues. V dropped 4 bases and J dropped 0; count of bases not matched to a gene: 18. The CDR3: CASSLGRGTVSELAKNIQYF. In nucleotides, the CDR3 is TGTGCCAGCAGCCTGGGCAGGGGGACGGTTTCGGAACTAGCCAAAAACATTCAGTACTTC.